This T cell receptor (beta chain) originates from a study of cytotoxic CD8 clonotypes in ibrutinib-treated CLL. This clone was picked up a small number of times. TCRdb keeps only in-frame clones here, not all; method: immunoSEQ multiplex PCR. The table records fewer than 400,000 clones, 67% of them present only once. The receptor was isolated from a human donor with chronic lymphocytic leukemia. The source material was PBMCs, sampled after 36 months of ibrutinib treatment.

The CDR3 loop reads CASSLGSAVLGKLFF. Here the CDR3 DNA reads TGCGCCAGCAGCTTGGGGTCAGCCGTACTGGGAAAACTGTTTTTT. This chain uses TRBV5-1 with TRBJ1-4; D is uncertain. CDR3 length: 15 amino acids. CDR1 and CDR2 (germline): SGHRS, YFSETQ. V was cut by 0 bases and J by 10 bases, with 16 bases left in between. The variable domain in full, with the rest retrieved from reference TRBV5-1 and TRBJ1-4, is KAGVTQTPRYLIKTRGQQVTLSCSPISGHRSVSWYQQTPGQGLQFLFEYFSETQRNKGNFPGRFSGRQFSNSRSEMNVSTLELGDSALYLCASSLGSAVLGKLFFGSGTQLSVL.